The TCR beta chain described here comes from a study of T cell responses to AZD1222 COVID-19 vaccine. V shed 3 bases and J shed 4 bases, with 12 bases lying between them. The CDR3 runs to 13 residues. Germline CDR1 reads SQVTM; CDR2 reads ANQGSEA. A word on this clone: Its specificity is not known.

Method: immunoSEQ multiplex PCR; TCRdb's copy keeps in-frame clones and lacks some. The table lists roughly 180,000 clones, roughly nine tenths of them singletons. Overall study findings and caveats: Just six AZD1222 recipients were seropositive at baseline. The donor group comprised mostly white British people and more females; the analysis possibly underestimated clonal diversity.

The chain is built from TRBV29-1 and TRBJ1-1, with D possibly TRBD1 on 5 matching bases. This TCR was sampled from an adult in good health. The sample consisted of peripheral blood, taken on day 0 of AZD1222 vaccination. CDR3 in amino acids: CSVEGPVPTEAFF. The CDR3 nucleotides read TGCAGCGTTGAGGGACCTGTTCCCACTGAAGCTTTCTTT.